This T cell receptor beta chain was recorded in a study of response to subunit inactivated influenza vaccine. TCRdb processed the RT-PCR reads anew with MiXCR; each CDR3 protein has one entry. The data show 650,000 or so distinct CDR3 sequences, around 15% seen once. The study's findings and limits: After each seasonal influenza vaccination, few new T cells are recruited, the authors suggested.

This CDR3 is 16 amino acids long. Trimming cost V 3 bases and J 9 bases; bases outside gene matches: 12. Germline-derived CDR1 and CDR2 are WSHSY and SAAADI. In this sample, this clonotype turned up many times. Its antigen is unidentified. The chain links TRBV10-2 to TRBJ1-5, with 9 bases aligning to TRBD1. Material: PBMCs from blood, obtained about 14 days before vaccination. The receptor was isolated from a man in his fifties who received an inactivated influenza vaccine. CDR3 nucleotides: TGCGCCAGCAGTGACTGGGGGACAGGGCTCATCCGGCCCCAGCATTTT. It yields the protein CASSDWGTGLIRPQHF.